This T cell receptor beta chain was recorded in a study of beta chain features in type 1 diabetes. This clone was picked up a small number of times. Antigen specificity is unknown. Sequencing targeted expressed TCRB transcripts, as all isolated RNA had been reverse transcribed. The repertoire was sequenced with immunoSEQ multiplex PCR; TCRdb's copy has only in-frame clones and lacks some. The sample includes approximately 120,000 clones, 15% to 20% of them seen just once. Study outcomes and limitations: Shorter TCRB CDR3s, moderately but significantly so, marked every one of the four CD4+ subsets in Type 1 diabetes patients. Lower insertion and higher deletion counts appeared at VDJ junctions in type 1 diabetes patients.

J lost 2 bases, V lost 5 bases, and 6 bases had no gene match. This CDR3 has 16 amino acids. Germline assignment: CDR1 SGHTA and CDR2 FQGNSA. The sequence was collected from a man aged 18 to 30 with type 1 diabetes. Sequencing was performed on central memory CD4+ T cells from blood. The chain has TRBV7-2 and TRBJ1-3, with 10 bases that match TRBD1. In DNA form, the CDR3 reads TGTGCCAGCAGCCCTAGACAGGGGGCGCCTGGAAACACCATATATTTT. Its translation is CASSPRQGAPGNTIYF.